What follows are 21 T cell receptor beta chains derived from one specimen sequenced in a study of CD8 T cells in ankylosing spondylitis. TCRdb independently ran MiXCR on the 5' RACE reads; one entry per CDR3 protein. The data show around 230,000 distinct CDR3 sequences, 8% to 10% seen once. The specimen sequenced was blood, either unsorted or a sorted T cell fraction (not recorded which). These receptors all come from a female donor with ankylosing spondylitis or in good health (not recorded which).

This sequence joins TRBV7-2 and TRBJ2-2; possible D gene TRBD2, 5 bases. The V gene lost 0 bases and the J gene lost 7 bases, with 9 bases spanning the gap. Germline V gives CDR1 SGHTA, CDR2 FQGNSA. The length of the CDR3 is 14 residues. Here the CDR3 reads CASSLAAGGGELFF. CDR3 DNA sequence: TGTGCCAGCAGCTTAGCAGCCGGAGGCGGGGAGCTGTTTTTT.

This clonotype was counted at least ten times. The CDR3 spells CASSPRGGMDEQFF. The CDR3 nucleotides read TGCGCCAGCAGCCCTAGGGGCGGAATGGATGAGCAGTTCTTC. The rearrangement uses TRBV4-3 and TRBJ2-1, with a possible D match to TRBD1 (5 bases). Deletions cut 4 bases from V and 8 bases from J, with 15 bases between. Per germline, CDR1 LGHNA and CDR2 YSLEER. The CDR3 is made up of 14 amino acids.

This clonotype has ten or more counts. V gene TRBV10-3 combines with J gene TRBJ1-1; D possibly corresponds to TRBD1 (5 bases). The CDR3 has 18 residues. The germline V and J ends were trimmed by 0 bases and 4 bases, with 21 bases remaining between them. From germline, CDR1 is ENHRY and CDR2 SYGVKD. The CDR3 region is CAISESAGGAGMGTEAFF. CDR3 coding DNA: TGTGCCATCAGTGAGTCCGCCGGTGGGGCAGGGATGGGCACTGAAGCTTTCTTT.

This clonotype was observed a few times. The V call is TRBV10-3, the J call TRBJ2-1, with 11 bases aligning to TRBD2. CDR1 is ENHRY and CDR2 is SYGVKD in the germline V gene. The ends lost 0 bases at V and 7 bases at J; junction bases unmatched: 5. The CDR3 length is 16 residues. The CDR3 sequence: CAISESDSGRGNEQFF. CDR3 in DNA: TGTGCCATCAGTGAGTCGGATAGCGGGAGGGGAAATGAGCAGTTCTTC.

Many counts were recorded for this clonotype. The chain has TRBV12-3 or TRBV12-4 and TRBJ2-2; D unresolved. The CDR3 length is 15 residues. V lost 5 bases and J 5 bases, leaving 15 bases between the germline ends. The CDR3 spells CASSLYSVGTGELFF. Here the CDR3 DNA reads TGTGCCAGCAGTCTCTACTCCGTGGGGACCGGGGAGCTGTTTTTT.

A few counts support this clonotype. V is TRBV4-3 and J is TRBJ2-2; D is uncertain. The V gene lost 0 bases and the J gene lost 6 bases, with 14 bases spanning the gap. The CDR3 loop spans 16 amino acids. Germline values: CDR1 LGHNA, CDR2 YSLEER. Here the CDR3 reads CASSQDVFAASGELFF. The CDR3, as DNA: TGCGCCAGCAGCCAAGATGTGTTCGCCGCTTCCGGGGAGCTGTTTTTT.

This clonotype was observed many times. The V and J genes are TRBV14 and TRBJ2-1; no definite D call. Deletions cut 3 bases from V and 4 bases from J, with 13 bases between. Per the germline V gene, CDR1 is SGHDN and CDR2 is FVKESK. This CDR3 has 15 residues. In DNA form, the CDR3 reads TGTGCCAGCAGCCACAGGATGTCGGTGTACAATGAGCAGTTCTTC. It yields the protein CASSHRMSVYNEQFF.

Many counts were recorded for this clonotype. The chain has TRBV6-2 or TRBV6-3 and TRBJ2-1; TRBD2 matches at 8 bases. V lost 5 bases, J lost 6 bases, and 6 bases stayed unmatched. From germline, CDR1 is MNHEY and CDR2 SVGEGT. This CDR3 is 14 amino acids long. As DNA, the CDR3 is TGTGCCAGCAGTATCTCCGGGAGGGCCAATGAGCAGTTCTTC. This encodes CASSISGRANEQFF.

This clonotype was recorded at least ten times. CDR3 in DNA: TGTGCCACCAGCCCCCGGGTTGGGACCCCTCTTTACAATGAGCAGTTCTTC. This translates into CATSPRVGTPLYNEQFF. The rearrangement uses TRBV15 and TRBJ2-1; D assignment may be TRBD1 or TRBD2 (5 bases each). Trimming stripped 5 bases from V and 4 bases from J, with 21 bases between. The CDR3 extends over 17 amino acids. Germline loops: CDR1 LNHNV, CDR2 YYDKDF (reference sequence). Supplemented by reference TRBV15 and TRBJ2-1, the full variable domain reads DAMVIQNPRYQVTQFGKPVTLSCSQTLNHNVMYWYQQKSSQAPKLLFHYYDKDFNNEADTPDNFQSRRPNTSFCFLDIRSPGLGDTAMYLCATSPRVGTPLYNEQFFGPGTRLTVL.

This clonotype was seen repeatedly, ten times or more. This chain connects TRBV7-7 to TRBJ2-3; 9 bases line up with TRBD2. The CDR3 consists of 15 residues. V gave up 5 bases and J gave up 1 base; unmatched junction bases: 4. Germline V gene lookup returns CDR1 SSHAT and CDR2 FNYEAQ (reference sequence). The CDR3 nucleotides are TGTGCCAGCAGCCTTAGCGGGAGTGGCACAGATACGCAGTATTTT. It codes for CASSLSGSGTDTQYF.

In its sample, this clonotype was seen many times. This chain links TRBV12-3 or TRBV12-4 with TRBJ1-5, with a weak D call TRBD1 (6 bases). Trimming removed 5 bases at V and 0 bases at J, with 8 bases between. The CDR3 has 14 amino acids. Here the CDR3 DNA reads TGTGCCAGCAGTCTACAGGGTAGCAATCAGCCCCAGCATTTT. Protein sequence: CASSLQGSNQPQHF.

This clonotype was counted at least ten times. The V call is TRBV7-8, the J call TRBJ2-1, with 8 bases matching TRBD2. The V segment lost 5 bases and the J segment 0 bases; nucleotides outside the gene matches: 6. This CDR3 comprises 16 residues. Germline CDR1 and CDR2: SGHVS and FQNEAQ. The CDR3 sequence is CASSPLSGGSYNEQFF. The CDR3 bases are TGTGCCAGCAGCCCTTTGAGCGGGGGCTCCTACAATGAGCAGTTCTTC.

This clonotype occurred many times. The CDR3 loop is CASKVAANTGELFF. CDR3 bases: TGTGCCAGCAAGGTAGCGGCCAACACCGGGGAGCTGTTTTTT. The gene calls are TRBV2 and TRBJ2-2, with D maybe TRBD2 (6 bases). Germline V lookup: CDR1 SNHLY, CDR2 FYNNEI. V was clipped by 7 bases and J by 2 bases, with 11 bases between them. The CDR3 consists of 14 residues.

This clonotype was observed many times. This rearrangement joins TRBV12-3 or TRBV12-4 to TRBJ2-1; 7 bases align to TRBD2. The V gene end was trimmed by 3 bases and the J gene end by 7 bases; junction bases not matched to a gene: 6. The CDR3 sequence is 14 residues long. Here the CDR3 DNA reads TGTGCCAGCAGTTTCGCGGGAGTCGTAAATGAGCAGTTCTTC. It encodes CASSFAGVVNEQFF.

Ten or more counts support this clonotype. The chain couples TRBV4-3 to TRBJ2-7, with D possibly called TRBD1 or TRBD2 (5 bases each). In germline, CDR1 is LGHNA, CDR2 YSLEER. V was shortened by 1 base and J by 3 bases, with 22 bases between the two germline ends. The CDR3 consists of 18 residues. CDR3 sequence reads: CASSQGRPRGATYYEQYF. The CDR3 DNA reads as TGCGCCAGCAGCCAAGGACGGCCCCGAGGGGCAACCTACTACGAGCAGTACTTC.

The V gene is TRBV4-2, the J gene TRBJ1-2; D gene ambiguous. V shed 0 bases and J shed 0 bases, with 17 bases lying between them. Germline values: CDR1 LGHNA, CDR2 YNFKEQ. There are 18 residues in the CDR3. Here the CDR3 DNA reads TGTGCCAGCAGCCAAGATCGTGGGAGGGTCCTGTCTAACTATGGCTACACCTTC. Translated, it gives CASSQDRGRVLSNYGYTF.

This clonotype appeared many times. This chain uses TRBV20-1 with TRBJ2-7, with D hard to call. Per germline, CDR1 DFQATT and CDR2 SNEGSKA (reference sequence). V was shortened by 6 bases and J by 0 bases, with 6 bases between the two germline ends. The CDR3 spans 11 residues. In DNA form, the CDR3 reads TGCAGTGCCATTAACTCCTACGAGCAGTACTTC. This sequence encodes CSAINSYEQYF.

The CDR3 here is CASSLYRQPQHF. Written as DNA, the CDR3 is TGTGCCAGCAGCTTGTATCGGCAGCCCCAGCATTTT. The rearrangement links TRBV5-5 to TRBJ1-5; D is unresolved. This CDR3 is 12 amino acids long. CDR1 is SGHKS and CDR2 is YYEKEE in the germline V gene (reference sequence). The germline V and J ends were trimmed by 1 base and 7 bases, with 6 bases remaining between them.

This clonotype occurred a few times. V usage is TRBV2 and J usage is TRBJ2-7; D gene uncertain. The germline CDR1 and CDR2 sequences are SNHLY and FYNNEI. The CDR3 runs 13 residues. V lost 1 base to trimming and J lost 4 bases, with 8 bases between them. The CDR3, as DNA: TGTGCCAGCAGTGAAGTGGGCCTGTACGAGCAGTACTTC. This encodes CASSEVGLYEQYF.

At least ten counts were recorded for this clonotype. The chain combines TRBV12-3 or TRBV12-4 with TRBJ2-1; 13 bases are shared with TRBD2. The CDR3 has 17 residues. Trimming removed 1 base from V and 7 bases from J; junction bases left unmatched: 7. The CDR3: CASSLEAAGLAGNEQFF. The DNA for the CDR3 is TGTGCCAGCAGTTTAGAGGCGGCGGGACTAGCGGGAAATGAGCAGTTCTTC.

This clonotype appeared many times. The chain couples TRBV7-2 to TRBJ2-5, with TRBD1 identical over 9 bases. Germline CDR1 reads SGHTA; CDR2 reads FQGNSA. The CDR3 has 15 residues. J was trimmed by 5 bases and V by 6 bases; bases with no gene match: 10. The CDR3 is CASRSNRDRVETQYF. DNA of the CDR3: TGTGCCAGCAGATCAAACCGGGACAGGGTTGAGACCCAGTACTTC.